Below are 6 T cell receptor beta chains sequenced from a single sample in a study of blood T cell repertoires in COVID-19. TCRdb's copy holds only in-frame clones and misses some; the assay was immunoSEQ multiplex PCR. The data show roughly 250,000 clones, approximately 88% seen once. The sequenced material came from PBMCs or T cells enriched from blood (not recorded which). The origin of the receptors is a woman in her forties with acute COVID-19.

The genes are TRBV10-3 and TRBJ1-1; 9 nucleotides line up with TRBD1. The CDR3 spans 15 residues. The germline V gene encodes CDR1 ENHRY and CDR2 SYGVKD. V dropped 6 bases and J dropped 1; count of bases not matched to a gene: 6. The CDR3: CAIRKQGAKNTEAFF. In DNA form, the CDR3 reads TGTGCCATCAGGAAACAGGGGGCGAAGAACACTGAAGCTTTCTTT.

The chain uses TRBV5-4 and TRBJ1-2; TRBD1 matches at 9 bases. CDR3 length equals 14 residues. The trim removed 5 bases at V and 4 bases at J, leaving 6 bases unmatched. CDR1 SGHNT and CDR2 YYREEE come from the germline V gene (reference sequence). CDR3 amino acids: CASRGTGRSYGYTF. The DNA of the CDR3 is TGTGCCAGCAGAGGGACAGGGCGAAGCTATGGCTACACCTTC.

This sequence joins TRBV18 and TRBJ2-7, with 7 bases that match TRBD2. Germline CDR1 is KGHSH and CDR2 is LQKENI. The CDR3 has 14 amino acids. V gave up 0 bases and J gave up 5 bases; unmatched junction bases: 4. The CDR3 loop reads CASSPPGGPDEQYF. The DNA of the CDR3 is TGTGCCAGCTCACCACCGGGAGGGCCAGACGAGCAGTACTTC.

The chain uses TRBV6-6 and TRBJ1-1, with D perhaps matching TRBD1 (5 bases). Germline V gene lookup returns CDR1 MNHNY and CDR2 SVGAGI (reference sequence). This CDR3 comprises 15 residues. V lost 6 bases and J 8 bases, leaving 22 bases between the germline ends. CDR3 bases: TGTGCCAGCAGAGGCGGCAGGGCCACCTTGGACGAAGCTTTCTTT. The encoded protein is CASRGGRATLDEAFF.

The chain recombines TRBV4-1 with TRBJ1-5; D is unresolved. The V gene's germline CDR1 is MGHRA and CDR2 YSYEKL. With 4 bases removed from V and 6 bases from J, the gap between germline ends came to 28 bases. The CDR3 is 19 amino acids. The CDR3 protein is CASSRFFGESSLWSQPQHF. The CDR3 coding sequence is TGCGCCAGCAGCCGCTTTTTTGGCGAGTCCTCCCTTTGGAGTCAGCCCCAGCATTTT.

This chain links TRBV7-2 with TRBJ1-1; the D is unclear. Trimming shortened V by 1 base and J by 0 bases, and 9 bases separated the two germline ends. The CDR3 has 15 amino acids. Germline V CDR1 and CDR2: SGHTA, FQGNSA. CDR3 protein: CASSLGQVMNTEAFF. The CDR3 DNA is TGTGCCAGCAGCTTAGGACAAGTCATGAACACTGAAGCTTTCTTT.